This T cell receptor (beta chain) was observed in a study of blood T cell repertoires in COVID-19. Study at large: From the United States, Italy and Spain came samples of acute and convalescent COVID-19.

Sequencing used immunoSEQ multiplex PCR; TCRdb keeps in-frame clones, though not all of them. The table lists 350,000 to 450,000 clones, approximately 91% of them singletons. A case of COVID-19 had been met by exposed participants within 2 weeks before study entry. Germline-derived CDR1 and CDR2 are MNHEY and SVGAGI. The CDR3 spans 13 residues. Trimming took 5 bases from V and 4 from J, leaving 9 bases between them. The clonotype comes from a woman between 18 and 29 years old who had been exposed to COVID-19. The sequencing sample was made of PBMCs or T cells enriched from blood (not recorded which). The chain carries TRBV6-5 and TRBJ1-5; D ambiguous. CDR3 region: CASSNDWNQPQHF. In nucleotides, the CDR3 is TGTGCCAGCAGTAACGACTGGAATCAGCCCCAGCATTTT.